One and the same sample provided the 15 T cell receptor beta chains below, sequenced in a study of tumor-infiltrating lymphocytes in primary liver carcinoma (dated by TCRdb to 2016 to 2017). Without any cell sorting, total RNA and DNA were co-extracted from approximately 22-30 mg of bulk tissue using the AllPrep DNA/RNA mini kit. Sequenced using an Illumina HiSeq 2500. A constant-region primer and ProtoScript II reverse transcriptase were used to reverse-transcribe TCRbeta-specific cDNA from about 500 ng total RNA. Three nested multiplex PCR rounds, following a slightly modified ARM-PCR procedure, were used to build the TCRbeta libraries. Each of the first two PCR rounds ran for approximately 10 cycles using multiplex TRBV1-TRBV30 forward primers together with a Cbeta reverse primer. Using fastp trimming at Q25 and MiXCR clonotype assembly, TCRdb reanalyzed the public sequencing data and kept in-frame beta chains. Rows merge per CDR3 protein into single entries with the most common DNA and genes. For this sample the table gives more than 100,000 distinct CDR3 sequences, of which around 70% were detected only once. Together, the top ten hold over 7.5% of the sample.

Sequenced input: tumor-adjacent normal liver tissue. These receptors all stem from a woman in her sixties or seventies with primary liver carcinoma and hepatitis B virus infection.

A few counts support this clonotype. The final CDR3 position lacks the conserved phenylalanine or tryptophan, pointing to a likely read error. This chain links TRBV29-1 with TRBJ1-2, with D perhaps matching TRBD1 (5 bases). Germline assignment: CDR1 SQVTM and CDR2 ANQGSEA. Trimming cost V 4 bases and J 3 bases, with 15 bases left between them. The CDR3 loop spans 14 amino acids. Written as DNA, the CDR3 is TGCAGCGTTGGGGGGAGACAAAAGGACTATGGCTACACCTGC. This translates into CSVGGRQKDYGYTC.

A note on this clonotype: The junction differs from germline at one of its ends, possibly a read error. This chain links TRBV12-3 or TRBV12-4 with TRBJ2-2, with D tentatively TRBD1 (6 bases). The CDR3 length is 13 residues. CDR3 loop: CVSRRTGSGELFF. In DNA form, the CDR3 reads TGCGTCAGCAGACGAACAGGGTCCGGGGAGCTGTTTTTT.

In this sample, this clonotype is medium-sized. J is TRBJ2-5 and V is TRBV11-2; 9 bases line up with TRBD1. The CDR3 has 13 residues. J gave up 9 bases and V 5 bases, and 7 bases lay outside the gene matches. The germline V gene encodes CDR1 SGHAT and CDR2 FQNNGV. DNA of the CDR3: TGTGCCAGCAGCGTGGGGACAGGGTTGGCCCAGTACTTC. Translation gives CASSVGTGLAQYF.

This clonotype appeared once. Germline and junction disagree at one end, which may indicate a read error. The chain couples TRBV6-6 to TRBJ2-5; D gene ambiguous. CDR3 length: 12 residues. Germline V gene lookup returns CDR1 MNHNY and CDR2 SVGAGI (reference sequence). The CDR3 nucleotides are TGTGCCAGCAATGCAAACCAAGAGACTCAGTACTTC. Translated: CASNANQETQYF.

The chain joins TRBV28 to TRBJ1-2, with TRBD1 as a possible D gene (6 bases). V shed 2 bases and J shed 8 bases, with 18 bases lying between them. The V gene's germline CDR1 is MDHEN and CDR2 SYDVKM. This CDR3 has 15 amino acids. The CDR3 coding sequence is TGTGCCAGCAGTTTAGTCGGGACATGGATCAGCGGCTACACCTTC. Translating it yields CASSLVGTWISGYTF.

This clonotype has ten or more counts. The J gene is TRBJ1-1, the V gene TRBV14; no reliable D call. CDR1 is SGHDN, CDR2 FVKESK, per germline. The CDR3 runs to 13 residues. Trimming took off 4 bases at V and 0 bases at J, with 6 bases between the two ends. The CDR3 DNA is TGTGCCAGCAGCCCTAGGGTGAACACTGAAGCTTTCTTT. Translating gives CASSPRVNTEAFF.

This clonotype was detected ten times or more. The genes are TRBV6-5 and TRBJ2-1; D possibly corresponds to TRBD2 (6 bases). This CDR3 is 15 amino acids long. Germline CDR1 reads MNHEY; CDR2 reads SVGAGI. Trimming removed 4 bases from V and 9 bases from J, with 19 bases in between. CDR3 bases: TGTGCCAGCAGTTTGGGGGGAGGTGGGTTGGGTGAGCAGTTCTTC. Its protein is CASSLGGGGLGEQFF.

About this clonotype: This may be a read error, as it is one base from a much larger clone. The rearrangement links TRBV30 to TRBJ2-7; D gene unclear. Looked up from germline, CDR1 is GTSNPN and CDR2 is SVGIG (reference sequence). V gave up 2 bases and J gave up 4 bases, with 15 bases separating them. The CDR3 has 14 amino acids. CDR3 nucleotides: TGTGCCTGGAGTCGTCGGGTCAACCAGTACGAGCAGTACTTC. It specifies CAWSRRVNQYEQYF.

At least ten counts were recorded for this clonotype. The chain combines TRBV12-3 or TRBV12-4 with TRBJ2-2, with TRBD2 identical over 13 bases. Unmatched junction bases numbered 10, after V lost 5 bases and J lost 7 bases. This CDR3 has 17 amino acids. CDR3 sequence (DNA): TGTGCCAGCAGTCTTGGACTAGCGGGGGCCGCAGGCGGGGAGCTGTTTTTT. Amino acids: CASSLGLAGAAGGELFF.

Regarding this clonotype: The junction does not match germline at one end; this may be a read error. The rearrangement uses TRBV2 and TRBJ2-2, with D maybe TRBD1 (7 bases). The V gene's germline CDR1 is SNHLY and CDR2 FYNNEI. This CDR3 comprises 13 residues. The CDR3 bases are TGTGTCAGCAGTTACAGGGGTGGCGGGGAACTGTTTTTT. Its protein product is CVSSYRGGGELFF.

At least ten counts were recorded for this clonotype. The genes are TRBV12-3 or TRBV12-4 and TRBJ1-4, with 7 positions matching TRBD1. With V trimmed by 1 base and J by 11 bases, 7 bases remained unmatched. There are 14 residues in the CDR3. The CDR3 protein is CASSLGGQLRKLFF. CDR3 DNA sequence: TGTGCCAGCAGTTTAGGGGGACAGCTGAGGAAACTGTTTTTT.

Points on this clonotype: Possible read error: a much larger clone is one base away. The chain links TRBV5-1 to TRBJ2-3; 10 nucleotides match TRBD2. The CDR3 length is 15 residues. Germline lookup yields CDR1 SGHRS and CDR2 YFSETQ. The V segment lost 5 bases and the J segment 4 bases; nucleotides outside the gene matches: 7. CDR3 loop: CASRRGAGGADTQYF. The DNA for the CDR3 is TGCGCCAGCAGGAGGGGAGCGGGGGGGGCAGATACGCAGTATTTT.

Details on this clonotype: This may be a read error: a much more frequent sequence differs by one nucleotide. This sequence joins TRBV5-5 and TRBJ1-4; a weak D match, TRBD1 (5 bases). The V end lost 1 base, the J end lost 7 bases, and 26 bases lay between the germline ends. Looked up from germline, CDR1 is SGHKS and CDR2 is YYEKEE (reference sequence). CDR3 length: 19 amino acids. DNA for the CDR3: TGTGCCAGCAGCTTGCTAACCGGGCCTTACGGGAGTCAGGGTGAAAAACTGTTTTTT. Translating it yields CASSLLTGPYGSQGEKLFF.

In the case of this clonotype: A much bigger clone sits one base away, suggesting this may be a read error. This chain links TRBV5-4 with TRBJ1-1, with D perhaps matching TRBD1 (6 bases). Germline-derived CDR1 and CDR2 are SGHNT and YYREEE (reference sequence). The CDR3 consists of 13 residues. The CDR3, as DNA: TGTGCCAGCAGCTGGGGGCCGAACATTGAAGCTTTCTTT. Its translation: CASSWGPNIEAFF.

This clonotype showed up many times. The chain links TRBV12-3 or TRBV12-4 to TRBJ2-4, with 9 bases that match TRBD2. V was pared by 5 bases and J by 1 base, with 0 bases of the junction left unmatched. The CDR3 covers 14 residues. The CDR3 bases are TGTGCCAGCAGTAGCGGGAGGGCCAAAAACATTCAGTACTTC. Amino acids: CASSSGRAKNIQYF.